This TCR beta chain is drawn from a study of control samples from healthy donors and cancer patients. Sequenced by immunoSEQ multiplex PCR; TCRdb stores in-frame clones only, minus some. Among 65,000 to 80,000 clones listed, roughly 90% were seen once. CDR3 size: 15 residues. Trimming removed 3 bases from V and 7 bases from J; junction bases left unmatched: 7. Germline-derived CDR1 and CDR2 are SGHDT and YYEEEE. The specimen sequenced was PBMCs. The V call is TRBV5-6, the J call TRBJ1-5, with 10 bases matching TRBD1. The TCR comes from a woman aged 45 to 65 with colorectal cancer. Here the CDR3 DNA reads TGTGCCAGCAGCTCCGGGACAGGGGTTGGGCAGCCCCAGCATTTT. Its translation is CASSSGTGVGQPQHF.